This entry features one T cell receptor (beta chain) sequence. The antigen is unknown. The sample is drawn from a study of glioma-infiltrating T cells after dendritic cell vaccination. Study-level findings and limits: Higher pretreatment TIL content predicted longer progression-free time and survival.

The time point denotes: after dendritic cell vaccination, including at tumor progression/relapse. PBMC were collected before vaccination, two weeks after the third vaccination, and at progression. The CDR3 length is 16 residues. The germline gives CDR1 LNHDA, CDR2 SQIVND (reference sequence). Trimming took 0 bases from V and 2 from J, leaving 11 bases between them. Up to about 2 ug genomic DNA was used for TCRB CDR3 amplification. Primers: 60 V beta forward and 13 J beta reverse. The repertoire was sequenced with immunoSEQ multiplex PCR; TCRdb's copy has only in-frame clones and lacks some. The sample has about 24,000 clones, just under 90% seen once.

The V and J genes are TRBV19 and TRBJ1-5; D ambiguous. The source was blood, collected after dendritic cell vaccination. This TCR was sampled from a human donor with glioblastoma. The CDR3 loop is CASSIERAWGNQPQHF. As DNA, the CDR3 is TGTGCCAGTAGTATAGAGCGGGCCTGGGGCAATCAGCCCCAGCATTTT.